Listed below are T cell receptor beta chains from one sample, sequenced in a study of blood T cell repertoires in COVID-19. The method was immunoSEQ multiplex PCR; TCRdb's version includes in-frame clones alone and lacks a portion of them. The sample holds around 42,000 clones, around 88% seen once. The sequencing sample was made of peripheral blood. The receptor source for this set is a human donor in a cohort sampled during active COVID-19. The CDR3 runs from the conserved cysteine through the conserved F or W. The D gene is left open where the match is weak. Clone sizes are given selectively: once, few, many, or a class where the clone is expanded.

j_call	clone_size	v_call	d_call	cdr3_nt	cdr3_aa
TRBJ2-1	NA	TRBV30	TRBD1	TGTGCCTGGAAGAGGGGGCCACTGAACAATGAGCAGTTCTTC	CAWKRGPLNNEQFF
TRBJ1-3	NA	TRBV3-1/TRBV3-2	NA	TGTGCCAGCAGCCATTGGCAACACTCTGGAAACACCATATATTTT	CASSHWQHSGNTIYF
TRBJ2-5	NA	TRBV7-6	NA	TGTGCCAGCAGCCAGGGACATCCCCCTGTGGAGACCCAGTACTTC	CASSQGHPPVETQYF
TRBJ2-7	NA	TRBV24-1	TRBD1	TGTGCCACCATAAGACCGGGACAGAGCCCCTACGAGCAGTACTTC	CATIRPGQSPYEQYF
TRBJ2-1	NA	TRBV6-4	NA	TGTGCCAGCAGTGCCGGGGTTTACAATGAGCAGTTCTTC	CASSAGVYNEQFF
TRBJ2-7	NA	TRBV9	NA	TGTGCCAGCAGTCCTCTGGGGGGATTCCACCCCTACGAGCAGTACTTC	CASSPLGGFHPYEQYF
TRBJ1-1	once	TRBV5-6	TRBD1	TGTGCCAGCAGCCAGCAGGGGGCCACTGAAGCTTTCTTT	CASSQQGATEAFF
TRBJ2-1	NA	TRBV5-4	NA	TGTGCCAGCAGCCCTGGCACCGTACATAATGAGCAGTTCTTC	CASSPGTVHNEQFF
TRBJ1-1	NA	TRBV6-1	NA	TGTGCCAGCAGTGACCCTAGAATGGGGAGGGGGGGGACTGAAGCTTTCTTT	CASSDPRMGRGGTEAFF
TRBJ2-3	NA	TRBV7-2	NA	TGTGCCAGCAGCTTAAGAACCGGGACACGAGGAGATACGCAGTATTTT	CASSLRTGTRGDTQYF
TRBJ2-3	NA	TRBV5-1	TRBD1	TGCGCCAGCAGCCCATCGGGCAGGGGGCTCGGTGGAGATACGCAGTATTTT	CASSPSGRGLGGDTQYF
TRBJ2-3	once	TRBV7-3	TRBD1	TGTGCCAGCAGCTTGACAGGGGAAAGCACAGATACGCAGTATTTT	CASSLTGESTDTQYF
TRBJ1-5	few	TRBV2	TRBD1	TGTGCCAGCAGTCCGACAGGGGCAAGCAATCAGCCCCAGCATTTT	CASSPTGASNQPQHF